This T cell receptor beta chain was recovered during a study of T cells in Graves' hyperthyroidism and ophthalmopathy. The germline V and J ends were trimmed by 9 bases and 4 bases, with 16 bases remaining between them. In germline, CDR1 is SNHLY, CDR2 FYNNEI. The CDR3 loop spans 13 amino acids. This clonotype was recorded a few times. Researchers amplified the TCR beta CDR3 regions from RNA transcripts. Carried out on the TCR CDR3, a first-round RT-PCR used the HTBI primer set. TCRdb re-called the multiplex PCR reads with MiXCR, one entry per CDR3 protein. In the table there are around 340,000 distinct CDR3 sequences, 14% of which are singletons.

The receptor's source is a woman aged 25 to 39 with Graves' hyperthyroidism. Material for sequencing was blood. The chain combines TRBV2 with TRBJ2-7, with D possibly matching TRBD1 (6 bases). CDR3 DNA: TGTGCCAGTACCTCGGACAGTAGTTACGAGCAGTACTTC. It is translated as CASTSDSSYEQYF.